This T cell receptor (beta chain) was observed in a study of blood T cell repertoires in COVID-19. Overall study context: Samples taken during acute and convalescent COVID-19 were collected in the United States, Italy and Spain. PBMCs, B-cell-depleted T cells, or T cells were the source of the cDNA or gDNA that made up the material.

Seattle cases were enrolled at active infection and followed longitudinally. Original processing methods: From reference gene primer amplification, estimates of nucleated cell counts were derived. Sequencing used immunoSEQ multiplex PCR; TCRdb keeps in-frame clones, though not all of them. V and J calls and clone size come straight from that table; D and trimming were deduced from the DNA. The data contain under 150,000 clones, approximately 85% of them singletons. This TCR was sampled from an older woman with COVID-19, enrolled during active disease. The source material was peripheral blood.

CDR3 sequence (DNA): TGCGCCAGCAGCCAAGGGACAGGCTACGTCGAAGAAGCTTTCTTT. Translated: CASSQGTGYVEEAFF. The rearrangement uses TRBV4-3 and TRBJ1-1; 7 bases line up with TRBD1. The ends lost 1 base at V and 8 bases at J; junction bases unmatched: 10. This CDR3 has 15 residues. Germline V gives CDR1 LGHNA, CDR2 YSLEER.